These 5 T cell receptor beta chains originate from one sample sequenced in a study of shared clonotypes between healthy human individuals. Repertoires were generated with immunoSEQ multiplex PCR, while TCRdb's copy carries only in-frame clones and drops some. The data hold about 770,000 clones, with 55% to 80% observed a single time. Material: memory CD4+ T cells sorted from blood. The subset denotes: CD45RA-negative fraction. These receptors were taken from a woman in her twenties or thirties in good health.

The CDR3 sequence is CASSQTQHSYNEQFF. The CDR3 coding sequence is TGTGCCAGCAGCCAGACACAGCACTCCTACAATGAGCAGTTCTTC. J is TRBJ2-1 and V is TRBV7-2; D gene uncertain. This CDR3 comprises 15 residues. Trimming took off 5 bases at V and 0 bases at J, with 11 bases between the two ends. The V gene's germline CDR1 is SGHTA and CDR2 FQGNSA. The whole variable domain, remainder taken from reference TRBV7-2 and TRBJ2-1, is GAGVSQSPSNKVTEKGKDVELRCDPISGHTALYWYRQSLGQGLEFLIYFQGNSAPDKSGLPSDRFSAERTGGSVSTLTIQRTQQEDSAVYLCASSQTQHSYNEQFFGPGTRLTVL.

The CDR3 DNA is TGTGCCAGCAGCTCGAAGACTAGCGACACAGATACGCAGTATTTT. Encoded protein: CASSSKTSDTDTQYF. The chain has TRBV5-4 and TRBJ2-3, with TRBD2 identical over 8 bases. V lost 3 bases to trimming and J lost 2 bases; unmatched junction nucleotides: 5. The CDR3 spans 15 residues. CDR1 and CDR2 from the germline V gene are SGHNT and YYREEE (reference sequence).

The chain couples TRBV7-2 to TRBJ2-1; possibly TRBD2 for D (5 bases). The V end lost 5 bases, the J end lost 7 bases, and 15 bases lay between the germline ends. Germline values: CDR1 SGHTA, CDR2 FQGNSA. CDR3 length: 14 amino acids. The CDR3 here is CASSQWTEPNEQFF. The CDR3 nucleotides read TGTGCCAGCAGCCAATGGACTGAACCAAATGAGCAGTTCTTC.

The chain couples TRBV28 to TRBJ1-2; 7 bases fit TRBD1. Germline assignment: CDR1 MDHEN and CDR2 SYDVKM. The CDR3 consists of 15 residues. V shed 5 bases, J shed 4 bases, and the junction held 10 bases outside the gene matches. The CDR3 reads CASSPGQAPIYGYTF. For the CDR3, the DNA is TGTGCCAGCAGTCCCGGACAGGCCCCTATCTATGGCTACACCTTC.

The rearrangement uses TRBV5-1 and TRBJ2-1, with TRBD2 matching 8 bases. The CDR3 totals 14 residues. Germline CDR1 is SGHRS and CDR2 is YFSETQ. Trimming cost V 5 bases and J 3 bases; bases outside gene matches: 4. As DNA, the CDR3 is TGCGCCAGCAGTAGGAGCGGGAGCTACAATGAGCAGTTCTTC. It translates to CASSRSGSYNEQFF. The full variable domain, its missing parts supplied by reference TRBV5-1 and TRBJ2-1, is KAGVTQTPRYLIKTRGQQVTLSCSPISGHRSVSWYQQTPGQGLQFLFEYFSETQRNKGNFPGRFSGRQFSNSRSEMNVSTLELGDSALYLCASSRSGSYNEQFFGPGTRLTVL.